The 9 T cell receptor beta chains below all came from one sample that was sequenced in a study of breast tumors, draining lymph nodes, adjacent tissues. Samples came from axillary lymph nodes draining the breast cancer. A single record per CDR3 protein comes from TCRdb applying MiXCR to the multiplex PCR reads. The sample lists roughly 220,000 distinct CDR3 sequences, 34% occurring once. The sample consisted of axillary lymph node tissue. These receptors were obtained from a female donor with breast cancer. Some clones in this sample may be carry-over from other donors' samples.

Details on this clonotype: This may arise from a read error, as a much more abundant clone is one base away. The chain links TRBV5-5 to TRBJ1-2; the D gene is possibly TRBD1 (5 bases). With 1 base removed from V and 4 bases from J, the gap between germline ends came to 17 bases. Germline-derived CDR1 and CDR2 are SGHKS and YYEKEE (reference sequence). The CDR3 totals 16 residues. This CDR3 reads CASSLRGAAGSYGYTF. The CDR3 DNA reads TGTGCCAGCAGCTTGCGTGGGGCGGCTGGCTCCTATGGCTACACCTTC.

This clonotype showed up many times. This rearrangement joins TRBV9 to TRBJ2-7; weak D call: TRBD1 (6 bases). In germline, CDR1 is SGDLS, CDR2 YYNGEE. This CDR3 contains 14 residues. The V and J ends lost 0 bases and 3 bases respectively, with 10 bases between them. CDR3 region: CASSVGDTDYEQYF. The CDR3 coding sequence is TGTGCCAGCAGCGTAGGGGACACGGACTACGAGCAGTACTTC. The variable domain in full, completed from reference TRBV9 and TRBJ2-7, reads DSGVTQTPKHLITATGQRVTLRCSPRSGDLSVYWYQQSLDQGLQFLIQYYNGEERAKGNILERFSAQQFPDLHSELNLSSLELGDSALYFCASSVGDTDYEQYFGPGTRLTVT.

This clonotype was counted only a few times. The chain recombines TRBV12-3 or TRBV12-4 with TRBJ2-5; 8 positions match TRBD2. V was pared by 3 bases and J by 1 base, with 4 bases of the junction left unmatched. The CDR3 runs to 15 residues. CDR3 sequence reads: CASSFGGRLQETQYF. The CDR3 DNA reads as TGTGCCAGCAGTTTTGGCGGGAGGCTCCAAGAGACCCAGTACTTC.

V is TRBV28 and J is TRBJ1-5, with D perhaps matching TRBD1 (6 bases). The CDR3 totals 12 residues. In germline, CDR1 is MDHEN, CDR2 SYDVKM. Trimming cost V 8 bases and J 5 bases, with 10 bases left between them. The CDR3, as DNA: TGTGCCAGCGACAGGCCCCATCAGCCCCAGCATTTT. This translates into CASDRPHQPQHF.

Remarks on this clonotype: Because it lacks the conserved phenylalanine or tryptophan at the end, this CDR3 is likely a read error. CDR3 residues: CAGSRQLQETQYS. The CDR3 coding sequence is TGTGCCGGCTCAAGACAGCTCCAAGAGACCCAGTACTCC. The chain recombines TRBV14 with TRBJ2-5; tentatively, D is TRBD1 (5 bases). V was clipped by 11 bases and J by 1 base, with 14 bases between them. CDR3 length: 13 residues. Germline CDR1 SGHDN, CDR2 FVKESK.

This clonotype was counted many times. A much larger clone differs by one base, so this may be a read error. This sequence joins TRBV20-1 and TRBJ2-7, with TRBD1 matching 9 bases. The CDR3 spans 13 residues. Unmatched junction bases numbered 4, after V lost 3 bases and J lost 4 bases. Germline lookup yields CDR1 DFQATT and CDR2 SNEGSKA (reference sequence). The chain's CDR3 is CSARGQGGYEQYF. The CDR3 region has the DNA TGCAGTGCTAGGGGACAGGGCGGGTACGAGCAGTACTTC.

CDR3 residues: CASSSGQGVPDTQYF. The CDR3 nucleotides read TGTGCCAGCAGCTCGGGACAGGGTGTCCCAGATACGCAGTATTTT. The V gene is TRBV7-3, the J gene TRBJ2-3; 9 bases line up with TRBD1. The CDR3 is made up of 15 amino acids. Per germline, CDR1 SGHTA and CDR2 FQGTGA. J was trimmed by 4 bases and V by 4 bases; bases with no gene match: 6. Supplemented by reference TRBV7-3 and TRBJ2-3, the full variable domain reads GAGVSQTPSNKVTEKGKYVELRCDPISGHTALYWYRQSLGQGPEFLIYFQGTGAADDSGLPNDRFFAVRPEGSVSTLKIQRTERGDSAVYLCASSSGQGVPDTQYFGPGTRLTVL.

In this sample, this clonotype turned up many times. V and J are TRBV6-6 and TRBJ2-7, with D possibly matching TRBD2 (6 bases). The CDR3 contains 15 residues. CDR1 MNHNY and CDR2 SVGAGI come from the germline V gene (reference sequence). Trimming stripped 5 bases from V and 0 bases from J, with 14 bases between. In nucleotides, the CDR3 is TGTGCCAGCAGTGGACGGGACTGGAGCTCCTACGAGCAGTACTTC. Encoded protein: CASSGRDWSSYEQYF.

This clonotype has more than one count but fewer than ten. The V gene is TRBV7-2, the J gene TRBJ2-5; D gene ambiguous. Per the germline V gene, CDR1 is SGHTA and CDR2 is FQGNSA. CDR3 length: 9 residues. Trimming took 3 bases from V and 7 from J, leaving 0 bases between them. The CDR3 sequence is CASSLTQYF. Written as DNA, the CDR3 is TGTGCCAGCAGCTTGACCCAGTACTTC.